The 32 T cell receptor beta chains below come from one sample, sequenced in a study of T cells in Graves' hyperthyroidism and ophthalmopathy. Amplification of TCR beta CDR3 regions was performed using RNA transcripts as template. An initial round of RT-PCR targeting the TCR CDR3 relied on the HTBI primer set. TCRdb re-analysed the multiplex PCR reads in MiXCR, keeping a single row per CDR3 protein. The sample carries 250,000 or so distinct CDR3 sequences, around 15% recorded once. The specimen sequenced was blood. Source of these receptors: a woman between 18 and 29 years old with Graves' ophthalmopathy.

This clonotype was seen ten or more times. The gene calls are TRBV20-1 and TRBJ2-1, with unresolved D. Germline V lookup: CDR1 DFQATT, CDR2 SNEGSKA (reference sequence). Between the trimmed V and J ends, which lost 2 bases and 4 bases, there was a span of 12 bases. CDR3 size: 14 residues. The CDR3 DNA sequence: TGCAGTGCTAGATTCCCCTTGGAGTACAATGAGCAGTTCTTC. Its translation is CSARFPLEYNEQFF.

The genes are TRBV20-1 and TRBJ1-2, with D possibly TRBD1 on 5 matching bases. This CDR3 has 14 residues. The germline gives CDR1 DFQATT, CDR2 SNEGSKA (reference sequence). Trimming removed 3 bases at V and 2 bases at J, with 13 bases between. CDR3 sequence reads: CSASPGRSNYGYTF. In nucleotides, the CDR3 is TGCAGTGCTAGCCCGGGACGGAGCAACTATGGCTACACCTTC.

The table lists this clonotype with many counts. V and J are TRBV6-1 and TRBJ2-4; weak D call: TRBD1 (8 bases). Germline V CDR1 and CDR2: MNHNS, SASEGT. The CDR3 has 15 amino acids. V lost 6 bases and J lost 6, with 18 bases in between. As DNA, the CDR3 is TGTGCCAGCAGGGTAACAGGGGGGGTCACAAACATTCAGTACTTC. This translates into CASRVTGGVTNIQYF.

The chain employs TRBV28 and TRBJ1-4; D not resolved. Germline V gives CDR1 MDHEN, CDR2 SYDVKM. This CDR3 has 14 amino acids. V lost 4 bases to trimming and J lost 6 bases, with 12 bases between them. In DNA, the CDR3 is TGTGCCAGCAGTTCTCTCGGAGCGTATGAAAAACTGTTTTTT. Protein: CASSSLGAYEKLFF.

This clonotype was observed many times. The genes are TRBV6-4 and TRBJ2-1; 9 bases are shared with TRBD1. This CDR3 has 14 amino acids. V was pared by 2 bases and J by 6 bases, with 2 bases of the junction left unmatched. Germline V gene sequence: CDR1 MRHNA, CDR2 SNTAGT. The CDR3 bases are TGTGCCAGCAGTGACGGGACAGGGAGCAATGAGCAGTTCTTC. Residues: CASSDGTGSNEQFF.

This clonotype has a count of ten or more. V and J are TRBV28 and TRBJ2-4; D might be TRBD1 (6 bases). This CDR3 spans 17 amino acids. V lost 2 bases to trimming and J lost 1 base, with 15 bases between them. Per germline, CDR1 MDHEN and CDR2 SYDVKM. The DNA for the CDR3 is TGTGCCAGCAGTTTAGTTCAGGGGCTCGGGGCCAAAAACATTCAGTACTTC. Its protein is CASSLVQGLGAKNIQYF.

The gene calls are TRBV7-9 and TRBJ2-5; the D gene is possibly TRBD1 (6 bases). Trimming stripped 2 bases from V and 7 bases from J, with 14 bases between. The CDR3 has 14 residues. Germline V gene lookup returns CDR1 SEHNR and CDR2 FQNEAQ (reference sequence). CDR3 in amino acids: CASSLSRGLGTQYF. CDR3 coding DNA: TGTGCCAGCAGCTTATCCAGGGGTTTGGGGACCCAGTACTTC. Filled out from reference TRBV7-9 and TRBJ2-5, the complete variable domain reads DTGVSQNPRHKITKRGQNVTFRCDPISEHNRLYWYRQTLGQGPEFLTYFQNEAQLEKSRLLSDRFSAERPKGSFSTLEIQRTEQGDSAMYLCASSLSRGLGTQYFGPGTRLLVL.

The chain has TRBV4-1 and TRBJ1-3; D may be TRBD1 (5 bases). The germline CDR1 and CDR2 sequences are MGHRA and YSYEKL. Deletions cut 3 bases from V and 5 bases from J, with 20 bases between. This CDR3 is built from 17 residues. The CDR3 protein is CASSHLPGPGKRNTIYF. In DNA form, the CDR3 reads TGCGCCAGCAGCCATCTCCCGGGGCCAGGGAAGAGAAACACCATATATTTT.

This clonotype has a count of ten or more. This rearrangement joins TRBV20-1 to TRBJ1-2, with 9 positions matching TRBD1. Germline V gene lookup returns CDR1 DFQATT and CDR2 SNEGSKA (reference sequence). V dropped 2 bases and J dropped 6; count of bases not matched to a gene: 13. This CDR3 region has 16 residues. The CDR3 bases are TGCAGTGCTAGACTGGGGGTGGCGGGACAGGGTAATGGCTACACCTTC. It encodes CSARLGVAGQGNGYTF.

In its sample, this clonotype was seen many times. This rearrangement joins TRBV9 to TRBJ2-1; D possibly corresponds to TRBD1 (6 bases). CDR1 SGDLS and CDR2 YYNGEE come from the germline V gene. The CDR3 runs to 15 residues. Trimming removed 0 bases at V and 5 bases at J, with 12 bases between. The CDR3, as DNA: TGTGCCAGCAGCGTAGGGACAGCAGTACACAATGAGCAGTTCTTC. It specifies CASSVGTAVHNEQFF.

This clonotype has more than one count but fewer than ten. The chain combines TRBV5-8 with TRBJ2-1; unclear D gene. The CDR3 consists of 16 residues. Germline V gives CDR1 SGHTS, CDR2 YDEGEE. V shed 0 bases and J shed 0 bases, with 10 bases lying between them. CDR3 sequence reads: CASSLDGGASYNEQFF. DNA of the CDR3: TGTGCCAGCAGCTTGGACGGCGGTGCCTCCTACAATGAGCAGTTCTTC. The complete variable domain, with remaining parts taken from reference TRBV5-8 and TRBJ2-1, reads EAGVTQSPTHLIKTRGQQATLRCSPISGHTSVYWYQQALGLGLQFLLWYDEGEERNRGNFPPRFSGRQFPNYSSELNVNALELEDSALYLCASSLDGGASYNEQFFGPGTRLTVL.

This clonotype appeared many times. This rearrangement joins TRBV7-9 to TRBJ1-4, with 8 bases that match TRBD1. Germline V CDR1 and CDR2: SEHNR, FQNEAQ (reference sequence). The V and J ends lost 4 bases and 4 bases, in that order; junction bases with no gene match: 2. The CDR3 runs to 14 residues. Here the CDR3 reads CASSSDRVNEKLFF. The DNA for the CDR3 is TGTGCCAGCAGCTCGGACAGGGTTAATGAAAAACTGTTTTTT.

This clonotype showed up just once. The chain recombines TRBV10-2 with TRBJ1-5; a weak D match, TRBD1 (6 bases). Trimming removed 6 bases from V and 3 bases from J, with 12 bases in between. The CDR3 spans 14 residues. CDR1 is WSHSY and CDR2 is SAAADI in the germline V gene. The CDR3 loop is CASRGRGDNQPQHF. The CDR3 DNA follows: TGCGCCAGCAGGGGCAGGGGAGACAATCAGCCCCAGCATTTT.

This clonotype was seen many times. The chain uses TRBV25-1 and TRBJ2-5; D unclear. The CDR3 loop spans 15 amino acids. CDR1 MGHDK and CDR2 SYGVNS come from the germline V gene. Deletions cut 2 bases from V and 1 base from J, with 11 bases between. CDR3 amino acids: CASSEPTSGQETQYF. The CDR3 DNA reads TGTGCCAGCAGTGAACCCACCTCTGGCCAAGAGACCCAGTACTTC. Full variable domain (remainder filled in from reference TRBV25-1 and TRBJ2-5): EADIYQTPRYLVIGTGKKITLECSQTMGHDKMYWYQQDPGMELHLIHYSYGVNSTEKGDLSSESTVSRIRTEHFPLTLESARPSHTSQYLCASSEPTSGQETQYFGPGTRLLVL.

This clonotype was seen many times. The J gene is TRBJ1-2, the V gene TRBV11-3, with D possibly matching TRBD1 (6 bases). The V gene lost 2 bases and the J gene lost 5 bases, with 9 bases spanning the gap. CDR3 length equals 13 residues. Germline CDR1 SGHNT, CDR2 YENEEA. In DNA, the CDR3 is TGTGCCAGCAGCTTATTGGGGGCGTATGGCTACACCTTC. As protein: CASSLLGAYGYTF.

The V call is TRBV6-1, the J call TRBJ1-4; 7 bases match TRBD1. The CDR3 extends over 15 amino acids. Unmatched junction bases numbered 12, after V lost 6 bases and J lost 8 bases. CDR1 is MNHNS, CDR2 SASEGT, per germline. The CDR3 coding sequence is TGTGCCAGCAGCCTCTGGGTTGGACAGGTGGAAAAACTGTTTTTT. Amino acid sequence: CASSLWVGQVEKLFF.

V is TRBV15 and J is TRBJ1-2, with D possibly TRBD1 on 6 matching bases. The V end lost 0 bases, the J end lost 7 bases, and 15 bases lay between the germline ends. From germline, CDR1 is LNHNV and CDR2 YYDKDF (reference sequence). This CDR3 is built from 15 residues. CDR3 in DNA: TGTGCCACCAGCAGAGACCCAGGGGCGGATAGTGGCTACACCTTC. It is translated as CATSRDPGADSGYTF.

This clonotype was counted many times. In DNA form, the CDR3 reads TGTGCCAGCAGTTACACCGCTTTTAGCGAAGATTGGAACACCATATATTTT. Amino acids: CASSYTAFSEDWNTIYF. The chain combines TRBV6-2 or TRBV6-3 with TRBJ1-3; D is uncertain. The CDR3 is 17 amino acids. Trimming took off 2 bases at V and 7 bases at J, with 21 bases between the two ends. Germline CDR1 and CDR2: MNHEY and SVGEGT.

This clonotype has at least ten counts. The chain uses TRBV19 and TRBJ1-2, with a possible D match to TRBD1 (5 bases). CDR1 is LNHDA and CDR2 is SQIVND in the germline V gene (reference sequence). Trimming removed 6 bases from V and 4 bases from J, with 18 bases in between. The CDR3 is made up of 15 amino acids. CDR3 sequence: CASRSQDQPIYGYTF. The DNA for the CDR3 is TGTGCCAGTAGGTCACAGGACCAACCAATCTATGGCTACACCTTC.

This clonotype was seen repeatedly, ten times or more. This chain uses TRBV7-9 with TRBJ1-5; TRBD1 is a possible D gene (6 bases). This CDR3 is built from 18 residues. CDR1 is SEHNR and CDR2 is FQNEAQ in the germline V gene (reference sequence). V was cut by 1 base and J by 2 bases, with 18 bases left in between. In DNA, the CDR3 is TGTGCCAGCAGCTTAGAGTATCGGGGGGCCGTTGGCAATCAGCCCCAGCATTTT. This gives the protein CASSLEYRGAVGNQPQHF.

This clonotype showed up many times. The genes are TRBV7-9 and TRBJ1-1; D gene uncertain. V was clipped by 2 bases and J by 4 bases, with 11 bases between them. Germline-derived CDR1 and CDR2 are SEHNR and FQNEAQ (reference sequence). CDR3 length equals 14 residues. The CDR3 reads CASSLSAGSTEAFF. The CDR3 nucleotides read TGTGCCAGCAGCTTATCGGCAGGAAGCACTGAAGCTTTCTTT. The full variable domain, rest sourced from reference TRBV7-9 and TRBJ1-1, is DTGVSQNPRHKITKRGQNVTFRCDPISEHNRLYWYRQTLGQGPEFLTYFQNEAQLEKSRLLSDRFSAERPKGSFSTLEIQRTEQGDSAMYLCASSLSAGSTEAFFGQGTRLTVV.

This clonotype has a handful of counts. J is TRBJ2-1 and V is TRBV12-3 or TRBV12-4; D uncertain. This CDR3 region has 13 residues. V was clipped by 3 bases and J by 5 bases, with 8 bases between them. CDR3 sequence: CASSFSQNNEQFF. The CDR3 nucleotides read TGTGCCAGCAGTTTTAGTCAGAACAATGAGCAGTTCTTC.

In its sample, this clonotype was seen many times. The chain combines TRBV29-1 with TRBJ1-4; no clear D gene. This CDR3 is built from 13 residues. The germline CDR1 and CDR2 sequences are SQVTM and ANQGSEA. Deletions cut 0 bases from V and 4 bases from J, with 6 bases between. The CDR3 spells CSVEEGNNEKLFF. The CDR3 DNA sequence: TGCAGCGTTGAAGAGGGGAATAATGAAAAACTGTTTTTT. The full variable domain, its missing parts supplied by reference TRBV29-1 and TRBJ1-4, is SAVISQKPSRDICQRGTSLTIQCQVDSQVTMMFWYRQQPGQSLTLIATANQGSEATYESGFVIDKFPISRPNLTFSTLTVSNMSPEDSSIYLCSVEEGNNEKLFFGSGTQLSVL.

This clonotype was observed at least ten times. The chain carries TRBV11-2 and TRBJ2-7; D unresolved. Deletions cut 2 bases from V and 2 bases from J, with 10 bases between. This CDR3 has 14 amino acids. CDR1 SGHAT and CDR2 FQNNGV come from the germline V gene. CDR3 amino acids: CASSLLWKTYEQYF. DNA for the CDR3: TGTGCCAGCAGCTTATTGTGGAAGACCTACGAGCAGTACTTC.

This clonotype has a count of ten or more. This sequence joins TRBV29-1 and TRBJ1-2, with D perhaps matching TRBD1 (6 bases). This CDR3 is 12 amino acids long. CDR1 is SQVTM and CDR2 is ANQGSEA in the germline V gene. V was cut by 7 bases and J by 6 bases, with 15 bases left in between. The CDR3: CSAEDSPHGYTF. DNA of the CDR3: TGCAGCGCCGAGGACAGCCCCCATGGCTACACCTTC.

This clonotype was seen ten or more times. This chain joins TRBV4-2 and TRBJ2-7; D is undetermined. Germline CDR1 LGHNA, CDR2 YNFKEQ. This CDR3 comprises 15 residues. Trimming took 0 bases from V and 3 from J, leaving 12 bases between them. The CDR3 sequence: CASSQEIFSDYEQYF. The CDR3 bases are TGTGCCAGCAGCCAAGAGATATTTTCGGACTACGAGCAGTACTTC.

This clonotype was recorded many times. The V gene is TRBV11-2, the J gene TRBJ2-3; D possibly matches TRBD1 or TRBD2 (5 bases each). The V gene's germline CDR1 is SGHAT and CDR2 FQNNGV. CDR3 size: 16 residues. With 2 bases removed from V and 0 bases from J, the gap between germline ends came to 12 bases. The CDR3 spells CASSLFPGPSTDTQYF. The CDR3 DNA reads TGTGCCAGCAGCTTATTCCCGGGGCCAAGCACAGATACGCAGTATTTT.

This clonotype was observed many times. This rearrangement joins TRBV10-3 to TRBJ2-1, with TRBD2 identical over 7 bases. V shed 3 bases, J shed 7 bases, and the junction held 9 bases outside the gene matches. In germline, CDR1 is ENHRY, CDR2 SYGVKD. This CDR3 has 15 amino acids. CDR3 nucleotides: TGTGCCATCAGTGACCTTGGACTAGATGGTAATGAGCAGTTCTTC. Its protein product is CAISDLGLDGNEQFF.

This clonotype was observed at least ten times. The rearrangement links TRBV20-1 to TRBJ2-6; D is unclear. V was shortened by 1 base and J by 0 bases, with 16 bases between the two germline ends. The CDR3 contains 18 residues. Germline CDR1 DFQATT, CDR2 SNEGSKA (reference sequence). The CDR3 DNA follows: TGCAGTGCTAGAGGTTCCGCCGCCCACCGCTCTGGGGCCAACGTCCTGACTTTC. Its translation: CSARGSAAHRSGANVLTF.

This clonotype came up many times. V is TRBV24-1 and J is TRBJ2-1; D uncertain. V was trimmed by 12 bases and J by 8 bases, leaving 16 bases between them. This CDR3 comprises 12 residues. Per the germline V gene, CDR1 is KGHDR and CDR2 is SFDVKD. The CDR3 sequence: CAASSFDYEQFF. The CDR3 nucleotides are TGTGCCGCGTCCTCTTTTGATTATGAGCAGTTCTTC.

The table lists this clonotype with many counts. This chain uses TRBV6-1 with TRBJ2-1; D not resolved. The CDR3 totals 12 residues. Germline lookup yields CDR1 MNHNS and CDR2 SASEGT. With 6 bases removed from V and 8 bases from J, the gap between germline ends came to 11 bases. In nucleotides, the CDR3 is TGTGCCAGCAGCCAGGACCGCTATGAGCAGTTCTTC. This sequence encodes CASSQDRYEQFF.

This clonotype has just a few counts. V is TRBV19 and J is TRBJ2-4; TRBD1 matches 8 bases. After removal of 1 base from V and 8 bases from J, the junction contained 10 bases not matched to a gene. CDR3 length: 16 amino acids. The germline V gene has CDR1 LNHDA and CDR2 SQIVND (reference sequence). DNA of the CDR3: TGTGCCAGTAGTATAGCCCCGGGGCAGGGGGCAGACATTCAGTACTTC. This sequence encodes CASSIAPGQGADIQYF.